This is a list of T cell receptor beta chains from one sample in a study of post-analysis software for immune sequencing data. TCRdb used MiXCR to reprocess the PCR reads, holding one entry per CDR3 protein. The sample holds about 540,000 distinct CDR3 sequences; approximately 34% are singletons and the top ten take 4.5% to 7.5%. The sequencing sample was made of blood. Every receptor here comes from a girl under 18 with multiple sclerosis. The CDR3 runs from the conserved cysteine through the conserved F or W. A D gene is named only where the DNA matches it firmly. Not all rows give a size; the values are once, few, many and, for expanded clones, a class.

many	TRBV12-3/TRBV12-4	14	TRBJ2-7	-	TGTGCCAGCAGTTTTTCAGGGAACGCCTACGAGCAGTACTTC	CASSFSGNAYEQYF
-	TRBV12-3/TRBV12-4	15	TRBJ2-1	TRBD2	TGTGCCACCTCCCCGACTAGCGGGGTCCAAGAGACCCAGTTCTTC	CATSPTSGVQETQFF
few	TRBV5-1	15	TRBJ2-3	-	TGCGCCAGCAGCTTGGAACAGAGGCGCACAGATACGCAGTATTTT	CASSLEQRRTDTQYF
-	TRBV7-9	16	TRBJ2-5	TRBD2	TGTGCCAGCAGCGACACTAGCGGACCTGCTCAAGAGACCCAGTACTTC	CASSDTSGPAQETQYF
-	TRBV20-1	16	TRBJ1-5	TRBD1	TGCAGTGCTAGAGATTTACAGGGGGCAGGAAATCAGCCCCAGCATTTT	CSARDLQGAGNQPQHF
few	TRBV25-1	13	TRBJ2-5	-	TGTGCCAGCAGTGAATCCAGCGCAGAGACCCAGTACTTC	CASSESSAETQYF
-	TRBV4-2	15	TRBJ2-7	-	TGTGCCAGCAGCCAAGATCCGAGTCCTTTCTACGAGCAGTACTTC	CASSQDPSPFYEQYF
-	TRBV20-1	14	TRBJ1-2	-	TGCAGTGCTAGAAGGGATGAGAGAAACTATGGCTACACCTTC	CSARRDERNYGYTF
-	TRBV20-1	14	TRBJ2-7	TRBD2	TGCAGTGCTAGTGGTTGGCGGGGGGACTACGAGCAGTACTTC	CSASGWRGDYEQYF
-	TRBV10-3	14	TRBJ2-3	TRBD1	TGTGCCATCAGTGGGGACAGGGGTCAAGATACGCAGTATTTT	CAISGDRGQDTQYF
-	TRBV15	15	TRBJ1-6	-	TGTGCCACCAGCACCCCGGGAACACCTAATTCACCCCTCCACTTT	CATSTPGTPNSPLHF
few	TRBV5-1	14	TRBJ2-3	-	TGCGCCAGCCAGCTGGAGGGTGTGGCAGATACGCAGTATTTT	CASQLEGVADTQYF
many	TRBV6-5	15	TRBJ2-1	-	TGTGCCAGCGCCCCGCGCGGACTTAAGAGGAATGAGCAGTTCTTC	CASAPRGLKRNEQFF
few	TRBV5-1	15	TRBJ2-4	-	TGCGCCAGCAGCGCCCCCGACAGAGCCAAAAACATTCAGTACTTC	CASSAPDRAKNIQYF
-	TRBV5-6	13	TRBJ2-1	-	TGTGCCAGCAACAAAATCGGGGTCTATGAGCAGTTCTTC	CASNKIGVYEQFF
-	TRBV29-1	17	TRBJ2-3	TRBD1	TGCAGCCTTATCGAAGAGGCGGACAGGGGATTTGCAGATACGCAGTATTTT	CSLIEEADRGFADTQYF
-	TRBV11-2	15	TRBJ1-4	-	TGTGCCAGCAGCAGAGGGACACTTCCTAATGAAAAACTGTTTTTT	CASSRGTLPNEKLFF
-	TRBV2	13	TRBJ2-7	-	TGTGCCAGCAAGGTAGGCGCGGTCGCCGAGCAGTACTTC	CASKVGAVAEQYF
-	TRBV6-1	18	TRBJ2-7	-	TGTGCCAGCACTCCCGGTGGGGCAGTTTTTATTCGGCACAATGAGCAGTACTTC	CASTPGGAVFIRHNEQYF
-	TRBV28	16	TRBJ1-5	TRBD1	TGTGCCAGCTGTGCACCGGGACAGGGGTATTGTCAGCCCCAGCATTTT	CASCAPGQGYCQPQHF
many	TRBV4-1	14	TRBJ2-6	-	TGCGCCAGCAGCCCAAAATTCGGGGCCAACGTCCTGACTTTC	CASSPKFGANVLTF
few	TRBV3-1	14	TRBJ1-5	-	TGTGCCAGCAGCAACAGGGATACGGGGCAGCCCCAGCATTTT	CASSNRDTGQPQHF
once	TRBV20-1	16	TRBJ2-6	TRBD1	TGCAGTGCCACCGGGACAGGGATCTCTGGGGCCAACGTCCTGACTTTC	CSATGTGISGANVLTF
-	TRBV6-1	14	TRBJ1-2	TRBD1	TGTGCCAGCAGTGATAACGACAGGGGGCGAGGCTACACCTTC	CASSDNDRGRGYTF
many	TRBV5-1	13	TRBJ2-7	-	TGCGCCAGCAGGGGGACGGCTAGCTACGAGCAGTACTTC	CASRGTASYEQYF
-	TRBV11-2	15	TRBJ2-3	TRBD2	TGTGCCAGCAGTAAAAGTAGCGGGAGCACAGATACGCAGTATTTT	CASSKSSGSTDTQYF
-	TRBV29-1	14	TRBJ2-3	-	TGCAGCGGGGGGGCATGGGGTGCAGGAGGTGCGCAGTATTTT	CSGGAWGAGGAQYF
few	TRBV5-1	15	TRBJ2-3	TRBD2	TGCGCCAGCAGCACCCCTCGGGGGGGCGGTGATACGCAGTATTTT	CASSTPRGGGDTQYF
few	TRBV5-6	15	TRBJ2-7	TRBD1	TGTGCCAGCAGCTTGGTGGGACAGACGGAATACGAGCAGTACTTC	CASSLVGQTEYEQYF
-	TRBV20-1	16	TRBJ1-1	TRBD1	TGCAGTGCTCATGCCGGGACAGGGGGCGCGGACACTGAAGCTTTCTTT	CSAHAGTGGADTEAFF
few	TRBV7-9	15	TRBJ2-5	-	TGTGCCAGCAGCCAGGACAGTCGATACCAAGAGACCCAGTACTTC	CASSQDSRYQETQYF
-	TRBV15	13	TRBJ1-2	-	TGTGCCACCAGCAGAGAACCGATCTATGGCTACACCTTC	CATSREPIYGYTF
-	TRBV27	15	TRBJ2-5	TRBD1	TGTGCCAGCAGTTCCTCGGGACAGGAACAAGAGACCCAGTACTTC	CASSSSGQEQETQYF